The subject of this entry is one T cell receptor beta chain. Its antigen is undetermined. CDR1 is ENHRY, CDR2 SYGVKD, per germline. V shed 0 bases, J shed 9 bases, and the junction held 4 bases outside the gene matches. The length of the CDR3 is 16 residues. This record comes from a study of CD8 T cells in ankylosing spondylitis. Whole-study results and caveats: According to the report, clones linked to the disease were significantly enriched in matched synovial fluid samples taken from ankylosing spondylitis patients.

Quantitative 5'-RACE with molecular barcodes was used to make the TCR beta libraries. Each CDR3 protein gets one entry after TCRdb re-called the 5' RACE reads with MiXCR. The table has about 160,000 distinct CDR3 sequences, around 17% seen once; the top ten hold over 7%. The clonotype comes from a male donor with ankylosing spondylitis or in good health (not recorded which). The J gene is TRBJ2-1, the V gene TRBV10-3; TRBD2 aligns across 14 bases. The material sequenced was blood, either unsorted or a sorted T cell fraction (not recorded which). The DNA for the CDR3 is TGTGCCATCAGTGAGTCGGGACTAGCGGGAGCTGTTGAGCAGTTCTTC. Its protein product is CAISESGLAGAVEQFF.